These 8 T cell receptor beta chains were all obtained from the same sample, sequenced in a study of OX40 agonist ivuxolimab in advanced cancers. TCRdb's table, derived via immunoSEQ multiplex PCR, lists solely in-frame clones and lacks some. Among 55,000 to 70,000 clones, 65% to 90% were seen once, and the ten largest hold 0.55% to 0.6%. Sequenced here: CD4+ or CD8+ T cells sorted from blood, sampled in a trial of the OX40 agonist ivuxolimab. These receptors all stem from an adult with an advanced solid tumor such as melanoma, head and neck, liver or kidney cancer.

The chain is built from TRBV9 and TRBJ1-3, with a weak D call TRBD1 (5 bases). The CDR3 is made up of 14 amino acids. Germline CDR1 and CDR2: SGDLS and YYNGEE. V was clipped by 0 bases and J by 4 bases, with 8 bases between them. The chain's CDR3 is CASSVGGAGNTIYF. As DNA, the CDR3 is TGTGCCAGCAGCGTAGGGGGCGCGGGAAACACCATATATTTT.

This chain links TRBV5-1 with TRBJ1-2; 10 positions match TRBD1. This CDR3 contains 13 residues. Germline V lookup: CDR1 SGHRS, CDR2 YFSETQ. Trimming at V came to 1 base and at J to 8 bases, leaving 2 bases not matched to a gene. The CDR3 loop reads CASSLSTGGGYTF. The CDR3 region has the DNA TGCGCCAGCAGCTTGTCGACAGGGGGCGGCTACACCTTC.

The genes are TRBV7-2 and TRBJ1-5, with D possibly matching TRBD1 (5 bases). This CDR3 is 15 amino acids long. From germline, CDR1 is SGHTA and CDR2 FQGNSA. Trimming removed 0 bases from V and 0 bases from J, with 6 bases in between. The CDR3 is CASSLAGGSNQPQHF. In DNA form, the CDR3 reads TGTGCCAGCAGCTTAGCCGGGGGTAGCAATCAGCCCCAGCATTTT. Full variable domain (remainder filled in from reference TRBV7-2 and TRBJ1-5): GAGVSQSPSNKVTEKGKDVELRCDPISGHTALYWYRQSLGQGLEFLIYFQGNSAPDKSGLPSDRFSAERTGGSVSTLTIQRTQQEDSAVYLCASSLAGGSNQPQHFGDGTRLSIL.

The chain uses TRBV7-9 and TRBJ2-2, with 12 positions matching TRBD2. V shed 11 bases, J shed 3 bases, and the junction held 4 bases outside the gene matches. Germline CDR1 and CDR2: SEHNR and FQNEAQ (reference sequence). This CDR3 region has 14 residues. CDR3 residues: CAGRLAGDTGELFF. The CDR3 DNA reads as TGTGCCGGCCGACTAGCGGGAGACACCGGGGAGCTGTTTTTT.

The rearrangement links TRBV5-4 to TRBJ2-1; no clear D. This CDR3 spans 16 amino acids. V dropped 0 bases and J dropped 0 bases, with 10 bases sitting between them. The V gene's germline CDR1 is SGHNT and CDR2 YYREEE (reference sequence). The CDR3 region has the DNA TGTGCCAGCAGCTTGGCCGGAGTGAGCTCCTACAATGAGCAGTTCTTC. The encoded protein is CASSLAGVSSYNEQFF. Full variable domain (missing parts from reference TRBV5-4 and TRBJ2-1): ETGVTQSPTHLIKTRGQQVTLRCSSQSGHNTVSWYQQALGQGPQFIFQYYREEENGRGNFPPRFSGLQFPNYSSELNVNALELDDSALYLCASSLAGVSSYNEQFFGPGTRLTVL.

Details on this clone: The same CDR3 can be traced to other DNA sequences in this sample. V and J are TRBV7-9 and TRBJ1-1; a weak D match, TRBD1 (5 bases). Trimming pared 3 bases from V and 0 bases from J, leaving 5 bases between. CDR3 length equals 13 residues. CDR1 is SEHNR, CDR2 FQNEAQ, per germline (reference sequence). The CDR3, as DNA: TGTGCCAGCAGCTTGGACATGAACACTGAAGCTTTCTTT. Protein product: CASSLDMNTEAFF.

The chain combines TRBV18 with TRBJ2-7; 8 bases fit TRBD1. Germline V gene sequence: CDR1 KGHSH, CDR2 LQKENI. The CDR3 contains 14 residues. Unmatched junction bases numbered 10, after V lost 6 bases and J lost 6 bases. The CDR3 protein is CASSQDRVRSEQYF. CDR3 nucleotides: TGTGCCAGCTCCCAGGACAGGGTGCGGAGCGAGCAGTACTTC. The whole variable domain, remainder taken from reference TRBV18 and TRBJ2-7, is NAGVMQNPRHLVRRRGQEARLRCSPMKGHSHVYWYRQLPEEGLKFMVYLQKENIIDESGMPKERFSAEFPKEGPSILRIQQVVRGDSAAYFCASSQDRVRSEQYFGPGTRLTVT.

This rearrangement joins TRBV7-6 to TRBJ2-3, with no clear D. The CDR3 has 14 residues. Germline assignment: CDR1 SGHVS and CDR2 FNYEAQ. V was cut by 4 bases and J by 4 bases, with 12 bases left in between. This CDR3 is CASSSRDPADTQYF. The CDR3 DNA follows: TGTGCCAGCAGCTCACGTGACCCGGCAGATACGCAGTATTTT.